The 29 T cell receptor beta chains presented below share a single source sample, sequenced in a study of blood T cell repertoires in COVID-19. TCRdb keeps only in-frame clones here, not all; method: immunoSEQ multiplex PCR. In the table there are 95,000 to 150,000 clones, 82% of which are singletons. The material sequenced was peripheral blood. These receptors originate from a woman aged 70-85 years with acute or convalescent COVID-19.

The chain joins TRBV7-2 to TRBJ1-1; D is possibly TRBD1 (5 bases). CDR3 length: 15 amino acids. Looked up from germline, CDR1 is SGHTA and CDR2 is FQGNSA. The ends were cut back, 3 bases at V and 1 base at J, with 12 bases in the middle. The CDR3 region is CASSFKGRANTEAFF. The DNA for the CDR3 is TGTGCCAGCAGCTTTAAGGGCAGGGCGAACACTGAAGCTTTCTTT.

The sample holds one count of this clone. The chain has TRBV5-4 and TRBJ2-1; 9 bases are shared with TRBD2. Losses at the gene ends were 4 bases for V and 0 bases for J; bases not matched to a gene: 5. There are 16 residues in the CDR3. Germline CDR1 SGHNT, CDR2 YYREEE (reference sequence). This chain's CDR3 is CASSPVAGVSYNEQFF. The DNA for the CDR3 is TGTGCCAGCAGCCCCGTAGCGGGGGTCTCCTACAATGAGCAGTTCTTC.

This sequence joins TRBV5-6 and TRBJ2-5; D gene uncertain. Germline CDR1 is SGHDT and CDR2 is YYEEEE. CDR3 length: 11 residues. The ends were cut back, 4 bases at V and 7 bases at J, with 8 bases in the middle. The CDR3 DNA sequence: TGTGCCAGCAGCCGCGATCGGACCCAGTACTTC. Protein sequence: CASSRDRTQYF. Drawing the rest from reference TRBV5-6 and TRBJ2-5, the complete variable domain is DAGVTQSPTHLIKTRGQQVTLRCSPKSGHDTVSWYQQALGQGPQFIFQYYEEEERQRGNFPDRFSGHQFPNYSSELNVNALLLGDSALYLCASSRDRTQYFGPGTRLLVL.

The DNA for the CDR3 is TGCGCCAGCAGCTGGAACCCGGACAGGGCTGCTGGCTACACCTTC. Amino acids: CASSWNPDRAAGYTF. The chain links TRBV5-1 to TRBJ1-2, with 8 bases aligning to TRBD1. The CDR3 extends over 15 amino acids. Germline V CDR1 and CDR2: SGHRS, YFSETQ. J lost 7 bases, V lost 3 bases, and 11 bases had no gene match.

V is TRBV29-1 and J is TRBJ2-5; no firm D call. This CDR3 contains 12 residues. CDR1 is SQVTM, CDR2 ANQGSEA, per germline. The V and J ends lost 4 bases and 1 base respectively, with 7 bases between them. In nucleotides, the CDR3 is TGCAGCGTTGCGGCGGTCCAAGAGACCCAGTACTTC. Translation gives CSVAAVQETQYF.

V and J are TRBV6-5 and TRBJ1-2; the D gene is possibly TRBD1 (6 bases). There are 13 residues in the CDR3. V lost 6 bases and J lost 4, with 12 bases in between. Germline V gene lookup returns CDR1 MNHEY and CDR2 SVGAGI. The CDR3 DNA is TGTGCCAGCAGCTCCGACAGGCCCTATGGCTACACCTTC. Amino acids: CASSSDRPYGYTF.

The chain links TRBV29-1 to TRBJ2-2; 9 nucleotides align to TRBD1. The germline V gene has CDR1 SQVTM and CDR2 ANQGSEA. Trimming cost V 0 bases and J 6 bases; bases outside gene matches: 5. The CDR3 contains 15 residues. CDR3 nucleotide sequence: TGCAGCGTTGAAGATCATGGGACAGGGCCCGGGGAGCTGTTTTTT. This encodes CSVEDHGTGPGELFF.

V is TRBV3-1 (or the pseudogene TRBV3-2) and J is TRBJ2-2; 7 bases map to TRBD1. The CDR3 runs 14 residues. From germline, CDR1 is LGHDT and CDR2 YNNKEL (reference sequence). Germline trimming cut 2 bases from V and 4 bases from J; bases unmatched to any gene: 1. DNA for the CDR3: TGTGCCAGCAGCCAAAGGGGGCCCACCGGGGAGCTGTTTTTT. Encoded protein: CASSQRGPTGELFF.

The chain combines TRBV20-1 with TRBJ1-5; TRBD1 aligns across 10 bases. Trimming at V came to 3 bases and at J to 7 bases, leaving 3 bases not matched to a gene. The CDR3 contains 13 residues. Looked up from germline, CDR1 is DFQATT and CDR2 is SNEGSKA (reference sequence). CDR3 nucleotides: TGCAGTGCTAGTGGGGGACAGGGGCAGCCCCAGCATTTT. The encoded protein is CSASGGQGQPQHF.

V gene TRBV30 combines with J gene TRBJ1-2; D ambiguous. From germline, CDR1 is GTSNPN and CDR2 SVGIG (reference sequence). The ends were cut back, 5 bases at V and 7 bases at J, with 11 bases in the middle. The CDR3 covers 11 residues. CDR3 sequence (DNA): TGTGCCTGGCGACCGGGAAGTGGCTACACCTTC. It is translated as CAWRPGSGYTF.

This chain links TRBV7-4 with TRBJ2-5, with TRBD2 identical over 10 bases. The CDR3 has 16 amino acids. The germline V gene has CDR1 SGHVT and CDR2 SQSDAQ. V lost 9 bases to trimming and J lost 0 bases; unmatched junction nucleotides: 10. In nucleotides, the CDR3 is TGTGCCAGAGGTACCCAGCTAGCGGGGGACCAAGAGACCCAGTACTTC. It codes for CARGTQLAGDQETQYF.

The chain carries TRBV3-1 (or the pseudogene TRBV3-2) and TRBJ1-2; the D is unclear. V was shortened by 4 bases and J by 3 bases, with 15 bases between the two germline ends. This CDR3 has 15 amino acids. In germline, CDR1 is LGHDT, CDR2 YNNKEL (reference sequence). This chain's CDR3 is CASSPPQQNHYGYTF. The CDR3 DNA follows: TGTGCCAGCAGCCCCCCTCAACAGAACCACTATGGCTACACCTTC.

This clone was counted only a few times. The same CDR3 arises from other DNA sequences in this sample as well. This chain links TRBV11-2 with TRBJ1-4, with 8 bases lining up with TRBD1. J was trimmed by 5 bases and V by 3 bases; bases with no gene match: 2. This CDR3 has 14 amino acids. Germline V lookup: CDR1 SGHAT, CDR2 FQNNGV. The CDR3 region has the DNA TGTGCCAGCAGCTTGGACAGGGTAAATGAAAAACTGTTTTTT. Protein: CASSLDRVNEKLFF.

The J gene is TRBJ1-3, the V gene TRBV4-3; TRBD1 aligns across 9 bases. Germline loops: CDR1 LGHNA, CDR2 YSLEER. The CDR3 sequence is 16 residues long. The J segment lost 4 bases and the V segment lost 0 bases, leaving 4 bases of the junction unmatched. CDR3 bases: TGCGCCAGCAGCCAAGATGGGACAGGGACCGGAAACACCATATATTTT. As protein: CASSQDGTGTGNTIYF.

This clone was found once. The chain recombines TRBV11-2 with TRBJ2-5, with 12 bases matching TRBD2. This CDR3 contains 16 residues. Germline lookup yields CDR1 SGHAT and CDR2 FQNNGV. Trimming cost V 5 bases and J 2 bases; bases outside gene matches: 6. CDR3 coding DNA: TGTGCCAGCAGCGAATCACTAGCGGGGGGACAAGAGACCCAGTACTTC. Translating gives CASSESLAGGQETQYF.

The chain couples TRBV21-1 to TRBJ2-4; the table assigns TRBD1, which was not confirmed against the DNA. TRBV21-1 is noted as a pseudogene. The CDR3 is made up of 16 amino acids. CDR3 residues: CASSKDQNVAKNIQYF. In DNA form, the CDR3 reads TGTGCCAGCAGCAAAGACCAGAACGTAGCCAAAAACATTCAGTACTTC.

The gene calls are TRBV6-2 or TRBV6-3 and TRBJ2-5; a possible D gene is TRBD1 (7 bases). CDR1 and CDR2 from the germline V gene are MNHEY and SVGEGT. The V end was cut by 3 bases, the J end by 5 bases, with 16 bases between. The CDR3 is 15 residues long. Here the CDR3 reads CASSYTRAGGETQYF. CDR3 nucleotide sequence: TGTGCCAGCAGTTATACCCGGGCAGGGGGGGAGACCCAGTACTTC.

This clone was observed a few times. This rearrangement joins TRBV6-6 to TRBJ1-3; 7 bases fit TRBD1. V gave up 7 bases and J gave up 3 bases; unmatched junction bases: 6. The CDR3 totals 14 residues. Germline V gene data show CDR1 as MNHNY and CDR2 as SVGAGI (reference sequence). CDR3 protein: CASMEGAGGNTIYF. CDR3 DNA sequence: TGTGCCAGCATGGAGGGGGCTGGTGGAAACACCATATATTTT.

The CDR3: CASSQECSSGNTIYF. The CDR3 DNA is TGTGCCAGCAGCCAAGAATGTAGCTCTGGAAACACCATATATTTT. The chain carries TRBV3-1 (or the pseudogene TRBV3-2) and TRBJ1-3; no firm D call. V was cut by 0 bases and J by 0 bases, with 6 bases left in between. The CDR3 totals 15 residues. Per the germline V gene, CDR1 is LGHDT and CDR2 is YNNKEL (reference sequence).

The chain links TRBV2 to TRBJ1-5; D is unclear. Germline values: CDR1 SNHLY, CDR2 FYNNEI. V was pared by 0 bases and J by 1 base, with 7 bases between. The CDR3 consists of 15 residues. CDR3 in amino acids: CASSEARGSNQPQHF. CDR3 DNA: TGTGCCAGCAGTGAAGCGCGAGGGAGCAATCAGCCCCAGCATTTT.

This chain connects TRBV18 to TRBJ1-2, with 11 bases aligning to TRBD1. In germline, CDR1 is KGHSH, CDR2 LQKENI. Trimming took 6 bases from V and 8 from J; bases not matched to a gene: 11. The CDR3 consists of 15 residues. The CDR3 loop reads CASSPGTGGVMGYTF. In DNA form, the CDR3 reads TGTGCCAGCTCCCCCGGGACAGGGGGAGTGATGGGCTACACCTTC.

The rearrangement uses TRBV5-6 and TRBJ1-2; D is unclear. This CDR3 comprises 14 residues. The V gene's germline CDR1 is SGHDT and CDR2 YYEEEE. The V and J ends lost 1 base and 0 bases respectively, with 7 bases between them. CDR3 amino acids: CASSLSGANYGYTF. CDR3 sequence (DNA): TGTGCCAGCAGCTTGTCCGGGGCTAACTATGGCTACACCTTC. The full variable domain, completed using reference TRBV5-6 and TRBJ1-2, is DAGVTQSPTHLIKTRGQQVTLRCSPKSGHDTVSWYQQALGQGPQFIFQYYEEEERQRGNFPDRFSGHQFPNYSSELNVNALLLGDSALYLCASSLSGANYGYTFGSGTRLTVV.

V usage is TRBV30 and J usage is TRBJ2-4; possibly TRBD1 for D (6 bases). The CDR3 covers 14 residues. Germline-derived CDR1 and CDR2 are GTSNPN and SVGIG (reference sequence). Deletions cut 1 base from V and 9 bases from J, with 16 bases between. In DNA form, the CDR3 reads TGTGCCTGGAGTGCTATTACAGGGATAGGCATTCAGTACTTC. Protein product: CAWSAITGIGIQYF.

The chain links TRBV6-1 to TRBJ2-5; weak D call: TRBD2 (5 bases). V lost 2 bases and J 2 bases, leaving 9 bases between the germline ends. CDR3 size: 14 residues. Germline V gene sequence: CDR1 MNHNS, CDR2 SASEGT. CDR3 sequence (DNA): TGTGCCAGCAGTGAATACGGGAAACAAGAGACCCAGTACTTC. Translated, it gives CASSEYGKQETQYF.

This clone was detected once. The rearrangement joins TRBV4-3 to TRBJ1-4, with D perhaps matching TRBD1 (5 bases). V was shortened by 0 bases and J by 5 bases, with 25 bases between the two germline ends. CDR3 length: 20 residues. Germline V gene lookup returns CDR1 LGHNA and CDR2 YSLEER. CDR3 bases: TGCGCCAGCAGCCAAGATCTGGGGGGTGTGTCGGTTAAAACAAATGAAAAACTGTTTTTT. It is translated as CASSQDLGGVSVKTNEKLFF.

The chain combines TRBV6-5 with TRBJ1-2; perhaps TRBD1 as D (5 bases). CDR1 and CDR2 from the germline V gene are MNHEY and SVGAGI. This CDR3 is built from 13 residues. Trimming took 2 bases from V and 3 from J, leaving 7 bases between them. The CDR3 nucleotides read TGTGCCAGCAGTTACACGGGGGACTATGGCTACACCTTC. It is translated as CASSYTGDYGYTF.

The chain is built from TRBV6-5 and TRBJ1-1, with unresolved D. The CDR3 is 15 amino acids. V was cut by 0 bases and J by 8 bases, with 16 bases left in between. The germline V gene has CDR1 MNHEY and CDR2 SVGAGI. CDR3 protein: CASSYSIFRLAEAFF. CDR3 DNA: TGTGCCAGCAGTTACTCGATTTTCCGTCTTGCGGAAGCTTTCTTT.

The chain links TRBV6-5 to TRBJ2-4, with D perhaps TRBD1 (6 bases). This CDR3 comprises 13 residues. Germline V gene data show CDR1 as MNHEY and CDR2 as SVGAGI. Trimming took off 6 bases at V and 8 bases at J, with 14 bases between the two ends. DNA of the CDR3: TGTGCCAGCAGAAAACCAGGGGTGTACATTCAGTACTTC. Its protein is CASRKPGVYIQYF.

This clone was counted only a few times. This chain joins TRBV5-5 and TRBJ1-1; no reliable D call. The germline gives CDR1 SGHKS, CDR2 YYEKEE (reference sequence). The germline V and J ends were trimmed by 4 bases and 2 bases, with 9 bases remaining between them. This CDR3 region has 13 residues. The chain's CDR3 is CASSVELNTEAFF. DNA for the CDR3: TGTGCCAGCAGCGTAGAATTAAACACTGAAGCTTTCTTT.